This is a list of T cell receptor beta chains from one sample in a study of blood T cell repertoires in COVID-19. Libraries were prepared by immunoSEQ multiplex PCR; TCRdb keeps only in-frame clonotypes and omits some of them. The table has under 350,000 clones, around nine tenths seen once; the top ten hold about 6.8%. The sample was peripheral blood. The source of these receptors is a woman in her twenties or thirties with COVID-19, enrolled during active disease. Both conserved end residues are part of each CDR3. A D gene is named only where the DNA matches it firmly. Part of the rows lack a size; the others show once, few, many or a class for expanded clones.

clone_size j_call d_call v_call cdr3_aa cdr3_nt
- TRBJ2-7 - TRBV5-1 CASSPQGTSYEQYF TGCGCCAGCAGCCCCCAGGGGACCTCCTACGAGCAGTACTTC
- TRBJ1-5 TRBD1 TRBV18 CASSVDRGQLGPQHF TGTGCCAGCTCAGTGGACAGGGGCCAACTGGGGCCCCAGCATTTT
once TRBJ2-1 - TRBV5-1 CASSLVPSRYEQFF TGCGCCAGCAGCTTGGTTCCGAGCAGGTATGAGCAGTTCTTC
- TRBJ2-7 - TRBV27 CASSHGVGAYEQYF TGTGCCAGCAGTCACGGGGTTGGGGCCTACGAGCAGTACTTC
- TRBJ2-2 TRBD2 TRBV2 CASRLAGGGTGELFF TGTGCCAGCAGGCTGGCGGGAGGGGGCACCGGGGAGCTGTTTTTT
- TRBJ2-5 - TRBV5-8 CASSLGRVEEETQYF TGTGCCAGCAGCTTAGGCAGGGTTGAGGAAGAGACCCAGTACTTC
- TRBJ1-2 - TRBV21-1 CASSKAGQDYGYTF TGTGCCAGCAGCAAAGCGGGACAGGACTATGGCTACACCTTC
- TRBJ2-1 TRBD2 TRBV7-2 CASSSALAGGKFF TGTGCCAGCAGCTCAGCCCTAGCGGGAGGGAAGTTCTTC
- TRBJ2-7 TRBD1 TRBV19 CASSLGQASYEQYF TGTGCCAGTAGCCTCGGACAGGCCTCCTACGAGCAGTACTTC
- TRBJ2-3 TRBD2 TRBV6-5 CASSYASGRGTDTQYF TGTGCCAGCAGTTACGCTAGCGGGAGGGGCACAGATACGCAGTATTTT
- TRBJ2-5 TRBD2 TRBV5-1 CASSRGGGETQYF TGCGCCAGCAGCCGGGGGGGAGGCGAGACCCAGTACTTC
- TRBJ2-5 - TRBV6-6 CASSREETQYF TGTGCCAGCAGCCGGGAAGAGACCCAGTACTTC
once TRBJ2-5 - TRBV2 CANSQGGEETQYF TGTGCCAACTCGCAGGGAGGCGAGGAGACCCAGTACTTC
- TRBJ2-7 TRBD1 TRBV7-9 CASSGTGGWEQYF TGTGCCAGCAGCGGTACAGGGGGTTGGGAGCAGTACTTC
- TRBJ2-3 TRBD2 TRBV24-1 CATSDRLAGGPGDTQYF TGTGCCACCAGTGATCGACTAGCGGGAGGGCCTGGAGATACGCAGTATTTT
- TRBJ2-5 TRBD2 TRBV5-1 CASSRTRRETQYF TGCGCCAGCAGCCGGACTAGGAGGGAGACCCAGTACTTC
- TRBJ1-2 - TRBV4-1 CASSQGQDGYTF TGCGCCAGCAGCCAAGGGCAGGATGGCTACACCTTC
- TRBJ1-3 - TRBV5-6 CASSLYQGSGNTIYF TGTGCCAGCAGCCTATATCAGGGTTCTGGAAACACCATATATTTT
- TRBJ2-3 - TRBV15 CATSQGGLNTDTQYF TGTGCCACCAGCCAAGGCGGCCTCAACACAGATACGCAGTATTTT
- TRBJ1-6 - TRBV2 CASSFPKGRYNSPLHF TGTGCCAGCAGTTTTCCCAAGGGGCGGTATAATTCACCCCTCCACTTT
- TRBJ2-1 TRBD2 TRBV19 CACSTSGPYNEQFF TGTGCCTGTTCGACTAGCGGACCCTACAATGAGCAGTTCTTC
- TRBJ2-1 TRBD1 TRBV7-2 CASSLRQGAGTNEQFF TGTGCCAGCAGCTTGAGACAGGGGGCTGGTACCAATGAGCAGTTCTTC
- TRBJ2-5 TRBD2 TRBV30 CAWDLAGGPQETQYF TGTGCCTGGGATTTAGCGGGAGGGCCCCAGGAGACCCAGTACTTC
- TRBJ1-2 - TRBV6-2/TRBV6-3 CASSMTANYGYTF TGTGCCAGCAGTATGACAGCAAACTATGGCTACACCTTC
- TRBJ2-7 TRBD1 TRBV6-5 CASEVDRWPSYEQYF TGTGCCAGCGAGGTGGACAGGTGGCCCTCCTACGAGCAGTACTTC
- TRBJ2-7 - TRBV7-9 CASSLGLDSYEQYF TGTGCCAGCAGCTTAGGGCTAGACTCCTACGAGCAGTACTTC
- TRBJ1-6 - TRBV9 CASSVERRDSPLHF TGTGCCAGCAGCGTAGAGCGGCGGGATTCACCCCTCCACTTT
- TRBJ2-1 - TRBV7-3 CASSFGDEQFF TGTGCCAGCAGCTTCGGGGATGAGCAGTTCTTC
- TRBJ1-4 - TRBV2 CASRERGGAEKLFF TGTGCCAGCAGGGAGCGTGGGGGGGCTGAAAAACTGTTTTTT
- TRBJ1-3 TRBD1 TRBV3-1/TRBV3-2 CASSNRGPSGNTIYF TGTGCCAGCAGTAACAGGGGACCCTCTGGAAACACCATATATTTT
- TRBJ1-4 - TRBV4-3 CASSQASTDNEKLFF TGCGCCAGCAGCCAAGCATCGACAGACAATGAAAAACTGTTTTTT
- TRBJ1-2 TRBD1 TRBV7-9 CASSSTKTGVVAPDGYTF TGTGCCAGCAGCTCTACAAAAACAGGGGTTGTTGCTCCGGACGGCTACACCTTC
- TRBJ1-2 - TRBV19 CATRRGGNYGYTF TGTGCCACCCGTCGTGGGGGGAACTATGGCTACACCTTC
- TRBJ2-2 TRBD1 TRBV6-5 CASTVSRGTGELFF TGTGCCAGCACAGTCTCCAGGGGGACCGGGGAGCTGTTTTTT
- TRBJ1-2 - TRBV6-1 CASSEDGANYGYTF TGTGCCAGCAGTGAAGACGGAGCTAACTATGGCTACACCTTC
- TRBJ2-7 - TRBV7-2 CASSTYPAYEQYF TGTGCCAGCAGCACCTACCCCGCCTACGAGCAGTACTTC
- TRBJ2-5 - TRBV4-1 CASSLMDRGQETQYF TGCGCCAGCAGCCTCATGGACAGAGGACAAGAGACCCAGTACTTC
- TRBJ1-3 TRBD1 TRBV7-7 CASSPGTAGNTIYF TGTGCTAGCAGCCCCGGGACAGCTGGAAACACCATATATTTT
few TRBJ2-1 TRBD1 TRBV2 CASKQTGGADEQFF TGTGCCAGCAAGCAGACAGGGGGCGCGGATGAGCAGTTCTTC
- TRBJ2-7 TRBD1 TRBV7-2 CASSLAGTEREQYF TGTGCCAGCAGCTTAGCCGGGACAGAACGCGAGCAGTACTTC
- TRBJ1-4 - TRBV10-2 CASSGPNEKLFF TGCGCCAGCAGTGGGCCCAATGAAAAACTGTTTTTT
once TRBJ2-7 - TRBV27 CASRGDSYEQYF TGTGCCTCCAGGGGAGATTCCTACGAGCAGTACTTC
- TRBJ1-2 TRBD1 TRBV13 CASSFGTANYGYTF TGTGCCAGCAGCTTTGGGACAGCCAACTATGGCTACACCTTC
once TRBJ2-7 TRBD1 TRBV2 CASIPGQVFSYEQYF TGTGCCAGCATCCCCGGACAGGTCTTTTCCTACGAGCAGTACTTC
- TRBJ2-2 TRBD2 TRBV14 CASSQDGRTSGNWGGELFF TGTGCCAGCAGCCAAGACGGTCGGACTAGCGGGAACTGGGGCGGGGAGCTGTTTTTT
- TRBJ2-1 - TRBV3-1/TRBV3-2 CASSQAGDFYNEQFF TGTGCCAGCAGCCAAGCGGGAGACTTCTACAATGAGCAGTTCTTC
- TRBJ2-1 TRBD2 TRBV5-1 CASSLGLVSGRGLNEQFF TGCGCCAGCAGTCTGGGGTTAGTTAGCGGGAGGGGTTTGAATGAGCAGTTCTTC
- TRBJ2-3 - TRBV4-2 CASSQAPGVGTDTQYF TGTGCCAGCAGCCAAGCCCCAGGGGTAGGCACAGATACGCAGTATTTT
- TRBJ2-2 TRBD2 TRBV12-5 CASALSGSRGPGELFF TGTGCTAGTGCCCTTAGCGGGAGTAGGGGCCCCGGGGAGCTGTTTTTT
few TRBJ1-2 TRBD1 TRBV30 CAWSVPDRQGYGYTF TGTGCCTGGAGTGTACCGGACAGGCAGGGCTATGGCTACACCTTC
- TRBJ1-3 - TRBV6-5 CASSETDSGNTIYF TGTGCCAGCAGCGAGACAGACTCTGGAAACACCATATATTTT
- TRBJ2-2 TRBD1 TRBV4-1 CASSQRRTGGDTGELFF TGCGCCAGCAGCCAACGGCGGACAGGGGGCGATACCGGGGAGCTGTTTTTT
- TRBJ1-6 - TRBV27 CASSLGTYNSPLHF TGTGCCAGCAGTTTAGGGACTTATAATTCACCCCTCCACTTT